This passage covers 16 T cell receptor beta chains from one sample sequenced in a study of cytomegalovirus exposure and HLA in healthy donors. Produced via immunoSEQ multiplex PCR; TCRdb's table is partial and in-frame only. The table has about 330,000 clones, 86% seen once. Input material: PBMCs. These receptors came from a woman aged 18 to 35 in good health and CMV-seronegative.

The rearrangement uses TRBV5-1 and TRBJ2-7, with 10 bases aligning to TRBD1. Trimming at V came to 4 bases and at J to 2 bases, leaving 3 bases not matched to a gene. Germline V gene sequence: CDR1 SGHRS, CDR2 YFSETQ. The CDR3 is 14 amino acids. The CDR3 nucleotides read TGCGCCAGCAGCCGGACAGGGGGTCCCTACGAGCAGTACTTC. This codes for CASSRTGGPYEQYF.

This clone is a singleton in its sample. This rearrangement joins TRBV28 to TRBJ2-2; TRBD2 might be the D (6 bases). CDR3 length: 14 amino acids. Trimming took 6 bases from V and 4 from J, leaving 12 bases between them. Looked up from germline, CDR1 is MDHEN and CDR2 is SYDVKM. The CDR3 bases are TGTGCCAGCAGGGAACGGGAGCTCACCGGGGAGCTGTTTTTT. It is translated as CASRERELTGELFF.

This clone was observed a handful of times. Other DNA variants within this sample encode the same CDR3. V usage is TRBV9 and J usage is TRBJ2-1; TRBD2 agrees at 10 bases. Losses at the gene ends were 3 bases for V and 6 bases for J; bases not matched to a gene: 6. CDR1 and CDR2 from the germline V gene are SGDLS and YYNGEE. The CDR3 totals 15 residues. CDR3 residues: CASSASSGRTNEQFF. DNA for the CDR3: TGTGCCAGCAGCGCATCTAGCGGGAGAACCAATGAGCAGTTCTTC.

The chain employs TRBV18 and TRBJ1-2; 7 bases are a match to TRBD1. V lost 3 bases and J lost 4; bases outside the gene matches: 5. Per the germline V gene, CDR1 is KGHSH and CDR2 is LQKENI. The CDR3 runs 14 residues. The CDR3 loop reads CASSPPDRSYGYTF. CDR3 in DNA: TGTGCCAGCTCACCTCCGGACAGGTCCTATGGCTACACCTTC.

V and J are TRBV2 and TRBJ2-1; 10 bases agree with TRBD2. Trimming cost V 5 bases and J 8 bases; bases outside gene matches: 12. The CDR3 contains 16 residues. Germline assignment: CDR1 SNHLY and CDR2 FYNNEI. Here the CDR3 reads CASSPGTSARGDEQFF. Written as DNA, the CDR3 is TGTGCCAGCAGTCCCGGGACTAGCGCGCGGGGCGATGAGCAGTTCTTC.

This chain joins TRBV5-4 and TRBJ2-3, with D perhaps TRBD2 (6 bases). V shed 7 bases and J shed 2 bases, with 14 bases lying between them. CDR1 and CDR2 from the germline V gene are SGHNT and YYREEE (reference sequence). The CDR3 is made up of 14 amino acids. The DNA of the CDR3 is TGTGCCAGCGGCCGCGGGACCATCACAGATACGCAGTATTTT. The encoded protein is CASGRGTITDTQYF.

This clone was seen only a few times. V gene TRBV18 combines with J gene TRBJ1-3, with 8 nucleotides matching TRBD1. V shed 5 bases and J 4 bases; nucleotides not matched to a gene: 7. This CDR3 has 15 amino acids. The germline CDR1 and CDR2 sequences are KGHSH and LQKENI. CDR3 amino acids: CASSWTGTGGNTIYF. CDR3 nucleotides: TGTGCCAGCTCATGGACAGGGACAGGAGGAAACACCATATATTTT.

The V gene is TRBV20-1, the J gene TRBJ2-1; the D gene is possibly TRBD2 (5 bases). The CDR3 spans 11 residues. Trimming took 3 bases from V and 15 from J, leaving 15 bases between them. Germline-derived CDR1 and CDR2 are DFQATT and SNEGSKA (reference sequence). In DNA, the CDR3 is TGCAGTGCTAGTAAAGCAAAGACTATGTTCTTC. Translation: CSASKAKTMFF.

CDR3: CASSPRMGGSTGELFF. The CDR3 DNA is TGCGCCAGCAGCCCCAGGATGGGAGGCTCCACCGGGGAGCTGTTTTTT. This chain links TRBV4-1 with TRBJ2-2; D might be TRBD2 (6 bases). The ends were cut back, 4 bases at V and 4 bases at J, with 16 bases in the middle. The CDR3 loop spans 16 amino acids. CDR1 and CDR2 (germline): MGHRA, YSYEKL.

The J gene is TRBJ2-5, the V gene TRBV28; a possible D gene is TRBD1 (6 bases). CDR1 is MDHEN, CDR2 SYDVKM, per germline. V lost 6 bases, J lost 4 bases, and 18 bases lay in between. This CDR3 has 15 amino acids. The CDR3 reads CASSALSLGGETQYF. The CDR3 DNA follows: TGTGCCAGCAGCGCCCTCAGTTTAGGGGGAGAGACCCAGTACTTC.

This chain links TRBV14 with TRBJ1-4; D unclear. V shed 0 bases and J shed 10 bases, with 6 bases lying between them. This CDR3 spans 12 amino acids. CDR1 and CDR2 from the germline V gene are SGHDN and FVKESK. CDR3 in DNA: TGTGCCAGCAGCCAAGAGTACGGAAAACTGTTTTTT. It translates to CASSQEYGKLFF.

This sequence joins TRBV10-3 and TRBJ2-1; D is possibly TRBD1 (5 bases). CDR1 ENHRY and CDR2 SYGVKD come from the germline V gene. The V gene lost 3 bases and the J gene lost 8 bases, with 17 bases spanning the gap. The CDR3 spans 15 residues. This CDR3 is CAISDSQDRADEQFF. CDR3 DNA sequence: TGTGCCATCAGTGATTCACAGGACCGTGCCGATGAGCAGTTCTTC.

This clone was seen just once. The chain couples TRBV21-1 to TRBJ2-7; the D segment call TRBD2 is taken from the table without a DNA check. TRBV21-1 is a recognized pseudogene. This CDR3 comprises 11 residues. The CDR3 region is CASSARYEQYF. The CDR3 DNA follows: TGTGCCAGCAGCGCCCGGTACGAGCAGTACTTC.

The V gene is TRBV10-3, the J gene TRBJ2-7, with a possible D match to TRBD1 (6 bases). Trimming removed 4 bases at V and 4 bases at J, with 11 bases between. CDR1 is ENHRY, CDR2 SYGVKD, per germline. The CDR3 has 13 residues. The CDR3 here is CAISGRRGYEQYF. The CDR3 DNA is TGTGCCATCAGTGGGCGCAGGGGATACGAGCAGTACTTC.

The chain has TRBV7-8 and TRBJ1-5; the D is unclear. In germline, CDR1 is SGHVS, CDR2 FQNEAQ. The V end lost 7 bases, the J end lost 4 bases, and 11 bases lay between the germline ends. The CDR3 runs 13 residues. The CDR3 DNA reads as TGTGCCAGCACCTGGCGAGGGAATCAGCCCCAGCATTTT. This codes for CASTWRGNQPQHF.

The J gene is TRBJ2-1, the V gene TRBV18; 7 bases are a match to TRBD2. The CDR3 sequence is 13 residues long. After removal of 0 bases from V and 10 bases from J, the junction contained 3 bases not matched to a gene. Germline V gene data show CDR1 as KGHSH and CDR2 as LQKENI. Here the CDR3 DNA reads TGTGCCAGCTCACCACCGGGAGGGGCCGAGCAGTTCTTC. This translates into CASSPPGGAEQFF.